Below, 26 T cell receptor beta chains from the same sample are listed, as sequenced in a study of blood T cell repertoires in COVID-19. Clones were sequenced by immunoSEQ multiplex PCR, and TCRdb holds only the in-frame ones, with some missing. The table lists tens of thousands of clones, around nine tenths of them singletons, with roughly 12% in the top ten. Material for sequencing was peripheral blood. The receptors stem from a man aged 65-85 years with active or convalescent COVID-19.

The chain employs TRBV9 and TRBJ2-3, with TRBD2 identical over 11 bases. The CDR3 contains 16 residues. Germline V gives CDR1 SGDLS, CDR2 YYNGEE. After removal of 3 bases from V and 0 bases from J, the junction contained 3 bases not matched to a gene. CDR3 sequence: CASSASGGFSTDTQYF. The CDR3 bases are TGTGCCAGCAGCGCTAGCGGGGGGTTCAGCACAGATACGCAGTATTTT.

The V and J genes are TRBV9 and TRBJ1-2; maybe TRBD1 (5 bases). The V end lost 3 bases, the J end lost 8 bases, and 17 bases lay between the germline ends. Germline V gene lookup returns CDR1 SGDLS and CDR2 YYNGEE. This CDR3 is built from 14 residues. CDR3 loop: CASSAGGTAEGYTF. The CDR3 nucleotides are TGTGCCAGCAGCGCTGGGGGGACGGCAGAAGGCTACACCTTC.

The chain has TRBV4-1 and TRBJ2-7; D possibly corresponds to TRBD2 (5 bases). The V gene's germline CDR1 is MGHRA and CDR2 YSYEKL. The V gene lost 0 bases and the J gene lost 2 bases, with 17 bases spanning the gap. The CDR3 has 17 amino acids. CDR3: CASSQDPRGPPTYEQYF. The CDR3 nucleotides read TGCGCCAGCAGCCAAGACCCCAGAGGGCCCCCGACCTACGAGCAGTACTTC.

The rearrangement uses TRBV27 and TRBJ1-1, with a possible D match to TRBD1 (5 bases). Germline V gene lookup returns CDR1 MNHEY and CDR2 SMNVEV (reference sequence). The CDR3 is 14 residues long. V was pared by 0 bases and J by 4 bases, with 9 bases between. CDR3 coding DNA: TGTGCCAGCAGTTTATCGTTCGGGGGCACTGAAGCTTTCTTT. Translation gives CASSLSFGGTEAFF.

The chain combines TRBV24-1 with TRBJ2-7; weak D call: TRBD1 (6 bases). The CDR3 contains 14 residues. V lost 5 bases and J lost 4, with 14 bases in between. Germline V CDR1 and CDR2: KGHDR, SFDVKD. The CDR3, as DNA: TGTGCCACCAGTGCTTACAGGGCGGTGTACGAGCAGTACTTC. Its protein product is CATSAYRAVYEQYF.

This sequence joins TRBV19 and TRBJ2-1; 10 bases are shared with TRBD1. CDR1 and CDR2 from the germline V gene are LNHDA and SQIVND (reference sequence). V lost 8 bases and J lost 7; bases outside the gene matches: 20. The CDR3 length is 18 residues. The CDR3 is CASEQGTGEGMTRNEQFF. Written as DNA, the CDR3 is TGTGCCAGTGAGCAAGGGACAGGGGAGGGTATGACCCGGAATGAGCAGTTCTTC.

Points on this clone: The sample has other DNA sequences that encode this CDR3 too. This rearrangement joins TRBV6-5 to TRBJ1-1; 7 bases fit TRBD1. J lost 4 bases, V lost 2 bases, and 1 base had no gene match. The V gene's germline CDR1 is MNHEY and CDR2 SVGAGI. The CDR3 runs 13 residues. This CDR3 reads CASSYNRGTEAFF. The CDR3, as DNA: TGTGCCAGCAGTTACAACAGGGGCACTGAAGCTTTCTTT.

The chain recombines TRBV4-3 with TRBJ1-2; the D gene is possibly TRBD1 (5 bases). CDR3 length equals 17 residues. Trimming took 1 base from V and 2 from J, leaving 17 bases between them. From germline, CDR1 is LGHNA and CDR2 YSLEER. This CDR3 reads CASSQGPSRGENYGYTF. In DNA, the CDR3 is TGCGCCAGCAGCCAAGGTCCTTCTCGGGGGGAAAACTATGGCTACACCTTC.

The gene calls are TRBV7-9 and TRBJ1-2, with D uncertain. The CDR3 loop spans 14 amino acids. With 5 bases removed from V and 4 bases from J, the gap between germline ends came to 14 bases. CDR1 is SEHNR and CDR2 is FQNEAQ in the germline V gene (reference sequence). Written as DNA, the CDR3 is TGTGCCAGCAGCCTCCCCTCGGGAGCCTATGGCTACACCTTC. Protein sequence: CASSLPSGAYGYTF.

The genes are TRBV9 and TRBJ1-1; 8 bases are shared with TRBD1. CDR1 is SGDLS, CDR2 YYNGEE, per germline. With 4 bases clipped from V and 6 bases from J, the junction kept 11 bases outside the gene matches. This CDR3 is built from 15 residues. The CDR3 DNA is TGTGCCAGCAGCCTAAGCGACAGGGGAGCAGCTGAAGCTTTCTTT. Its protein is CASSLSDRGAAEAFF. Looking up the rest from reference TRBV9 and TRBJ1-1 gives the full variable domain: DSGVTQTPKHLITATGQRVTLRCSPRSGDLSVYWYQQSLDQGLQFLIQYYNGEERAKGNILERFSAQQFPDLHSELNLSSLELGDSALYFCASSLSDRGAAEAFFGQGTRLTVV.

A few counts support this clone. The chain joins TRBV6-4 to TRBJ2-1; TRBD1 matches at 7 bases. V lost 5 bases to trimming and J lost 15 bases; unmatched junction nucleotides: 16. The CDR3 runs to 14 residues. Germline V gene lookup returns CDR1 MRHNA and CDR2 SNTAGT. The CDR3 sequence: CASSRTGDLGQLFF. CDR3 nucleotide sequence: TGTGCCAGCAGTAGAACAGGGGATCTGGGGCAGCTGTTCTTC.

The V gene is TRBV7-9, the J gene TRBJ1-2; TRBD1 matches 8 bases. Germline-derived CDR1 and CDR2 are SEHNR and FQNEAQ (reference sequence). This CDR3 has 14 residues. The junction had 10 bases not matched to a gene; V was cut back by 5 bases and J by 8 bases. CDR3 in amino acids: CASSRGRGLYGYTF. Here the CDR3 DNA reads TGTGCCAGCAGCCGTGGCAGGGGGCTGTACGGCTACACCTTC.

The rearrangement uses TRBV10-2 and TRBJ2-5; 8 nucleotides line up with TRBD2. This CDR3 has 15 amino acids. The V and J ends lost 6 bases and 3 bases, in that order; junction bases with no gene match: 9. Germline V lookup: CDR1 WSHSY, CDR2 SAAADI. The CDR3 DNA sequence: TGCGCCAGCAGGAGACGGGGGGGCCCAGAAGAGACCCAGTACTTC. Translation gives CASRRRGGPEETQYF.

The chain joins TRBV9 to TRBJ1-2; D uncertain. Germline V gene lookup returns CDR1 SGDLS and CDR2 YYNGEE. Trimming removed 3 bases from V and 3 bases from J, with 9 bases in between. The CDR3 has 13 residues. CDR3 in DNA: TGTGCCAGCAGCGGGGCCGGGGACTATGGCTACACCTTC. Translated, it gives CASSGAGDYGYTF.

The chain recombines TRBV6-2 or TRBV6-3 with TRBJ2-5, with TRBD1 matching 8 bases. The V gene end was trimmed by 2 bases and the J gene end by 2 bases; junction bases not matched to a gene: 1. CDR3 length equals 14 residues. Germline values: CDR1 MNHEY, CDR2 SVGEGT. The DNA of the CDR3 is TGTGCCAGCAGTTACCGGGACAGGCAAGAGACCCAGTACTTC. The encoded protein is CASSYRDRQETQYF.

The J gene is TRBJ1-1, the V gene TRBV5-1, with D possibly being TRBD1 (6 bases). Germline V gives CDR1 SGHRS, CDR2 YFSETQ. Trimming removed 3 bases from V and 2 bases from J, with 11 bases in between. The CDR3 is 14 residues long. The CDR3 is CASSSQTGNTEAFF. CDR3 bases: TGCGCCAGCAGCTCTCAGACAGGAAACACTGAAGCTTTCTTT.

CDR3: CASSKQGANTEAFF. DNA for the CDR3: TGCGCCAGCAGCAAACAGGGGGCGAACACTGAAGCTTTCTTT. The genes are TRBV5-1 and TRBJ1-1, with 9 nucleotides matching TRBD1. V was pared by 4 bases and J by 1 base, with 2 bases of the junction left unmatched. This CDR3 has 14 residues. Per germline, CDR1 SGHRS and CDR2 YFSETQ.

This chain joins TRBV5-1 and TRBJ1-1; 9 nucleotides align to TRBD1. The CDR3 length is 14 residues. Germline assignment: CDR1 SGHRS and CDR2 YFSETQ. J gave up 7 bases and V 4 bases, and 8 bases lay outside the gene matches. The chain's CDR3 is CASSQNTGGIEAFF. In nucleotides, the CDR3 is TGCGCCAGCAGCCAGAACACAGGGGGCATTGAAGCTTTCTTT.

V gene TRBV20-1 combines with J gene TRBJ1-2, with D possibly matching TRBD1 (5 bases). The V gene's germline CDR1 is DFQATT and CDR2 SNEGSKA (reference sequence). The CDR3 consists of 12 residues. V lost 3 bases and J lost 12, with 17 bases in between. CDR3 sequence: CSASPWGETDTF. In DNA, the CDR3 is TGCAGTGCTAGTCCATGGGGGGAGACTGACACCTTC.

The chain recombines TRBV7-9 with TRBJ1-1, with D uncertain. Germline V gives CDR1 SEHNR, CDR2 FQNEAQ (reference sequence). Between the trimmed V and J ends, which lost 5 bases and 3 bases, there was a span of 16 bases. The CDR3 is made up of 15 amino acids. Written as DNA, the CDR3 is TGTGCCAGCAGCCCCAATGTTGGCCCTCACACTGAAGCTTTCTTT. Translating it yields CASSPNVGPHTEAFF.

The gene calls are TRBV7-2 and TRBJ2-1; 9 positions match TRBD2. In germline, CDR1 is SGHTA, CDR2 FQGNSA. This CDR3 spans 13 amino acids. V shed 5 bases and J 8 bases; nucleotides not matched to a gene: 4. CDR3 sequence (DNA): TGTGCCAGCAGCCCAGAGCGGGAGGATGAGCAGTTCTTC. As protein: CASSPEREDEQFF.

In its sample, this clone was seen a few times. The chain joins TRBV18 to TRBJ2-7, with a weak D call TRBD1 (5 bases). V was cut by 0 bases and J by 6 bases, with 9 bases left in between. The germline V gene encodes CDR1 KGHSH and CDR2 LQKENI. The CDR3 covers 13 residues. The CDR3, as DNA: TGTGCCAGCTCACCACCGGGGCTATCCGAGCAGTACTTC. This gives the protein CASSPPGLSEQYF. Using reference TRBV18 and TRBJ2-7 for the parts outside the CDR3, the full variable domain is NAGVMQNPRHLVRRRGQEARLRCSPMKGHSHVYWYRQLPEEGLKFMVYLQKENIIDESGMPKERFSAEFPKEGPSILRIQQVVRGDSAAYFCASSPPGLSEQYFGPGTRLTVT.

This clone has only one observation. CDR3 sequence: CASSGSGDVQETQYF. CDR3 bases: TGTGCCAGCAGTGGAAGCGGGGACGTGCAAGAGACCCAGTACTTC. The chain employs TRBV28 and TRBJ2-5; 7 bases are a match to TRBD2. CDR1 and CDR2 (germline): MDHEN, SYDVKM. The junction had 8 bases not matched to a gene; V was cut back by 5 bases and J by 2 bases. The CDR3 contains 15 residues.

V is TRBV6-5 and J is TRBJ2-1; D is perhaps TRBD2 (6 bases). Germline V CDR1 and CDR2: MNHEY, SVGAGI. V lost 8 bases to trimming and J lost 5 bases, with 19 bases between them. The CDR3 consists of 15 residues. The CDR3 protein is CASRPRGTKDNEQFF. The CDR3 DNA follows: TGTGCCAGCCGCCCTCGGGGGACGAAGGACAATGAGCAGTTCTTC.

The rearrangement links TRBV28 to TRBJ1-2; 12 bases agree with TRBD1. Germline V CDR1 and CDR2: MDHEN, SYDVKM. The ends lost 5 bases at V and 6 bases at J; junction bases unmatched: 7. The length of the CDR3 is 15 residues. CDR3 loop: CASSASGQGAHGYTF. Written as DNA, the CDR3 is TGTGCCAGCAGTGCCTCGGGACAGGGGGCGCATGGCTACACCTTC.

This chain uses TRBV7-2 with TRBJ2-7; TRBD1 matches 12 bases. Per germline, CDR1 SGHTA and CDR2 FQGNSA. Losses at the gene ends were 6 bases for V and 1 base for J; bases not matched to a gene: 4. The CDR3 contains 15 residues. CDR3 coding DNA: TGTGCCAGCAGTCGGGACAGGGGGCGGTCCTACGAGCAGTACTTC. Translation gives CASSRDRGRSYEQYF. Looking up the rest from reference TRBV7-2 and TRBJ2-7 gives the full variable domain: GAGVSQSPSNKVTEKGKDVELRCDPISGHTALYWYRQSLGQGLEFLIYFQGNSAPDKSGLPSDRFSAERTGGSVSTLTIQRTQQEDSAVYLCASSRDRGRSYEQYFGPGTRLTVT.